This T cell receptor (beta chain) was observed in a study of blood T cell repertoires in COVID-19. Libraries were prepared by immunoSEQ multiplex PCR; TCRdb keeps only in-frame clonotypes and omits some of them. The data show under 250,000 clones, about 90% seen once. Trimming stripped 6 bases from V and 7 bases from J, with 16 bases between. CDR1 is SNHLY, CDR2 FYNNEI, per germline. The CDR3 length is 15 residues. This sequence originates from a young man with acute or convalescent COVID-19. The rearrangement links TRBV2 to TRBJ1-6; D is perhaps TRBD1 (5 bases). The sample was peripheral blood. The CDR3 DNA reads TGTGCCAGCAGGACAGATATCCTCAACAATTCACCCCTCCACTTT. The encoded protein is CASRTDILNNSPLHF.